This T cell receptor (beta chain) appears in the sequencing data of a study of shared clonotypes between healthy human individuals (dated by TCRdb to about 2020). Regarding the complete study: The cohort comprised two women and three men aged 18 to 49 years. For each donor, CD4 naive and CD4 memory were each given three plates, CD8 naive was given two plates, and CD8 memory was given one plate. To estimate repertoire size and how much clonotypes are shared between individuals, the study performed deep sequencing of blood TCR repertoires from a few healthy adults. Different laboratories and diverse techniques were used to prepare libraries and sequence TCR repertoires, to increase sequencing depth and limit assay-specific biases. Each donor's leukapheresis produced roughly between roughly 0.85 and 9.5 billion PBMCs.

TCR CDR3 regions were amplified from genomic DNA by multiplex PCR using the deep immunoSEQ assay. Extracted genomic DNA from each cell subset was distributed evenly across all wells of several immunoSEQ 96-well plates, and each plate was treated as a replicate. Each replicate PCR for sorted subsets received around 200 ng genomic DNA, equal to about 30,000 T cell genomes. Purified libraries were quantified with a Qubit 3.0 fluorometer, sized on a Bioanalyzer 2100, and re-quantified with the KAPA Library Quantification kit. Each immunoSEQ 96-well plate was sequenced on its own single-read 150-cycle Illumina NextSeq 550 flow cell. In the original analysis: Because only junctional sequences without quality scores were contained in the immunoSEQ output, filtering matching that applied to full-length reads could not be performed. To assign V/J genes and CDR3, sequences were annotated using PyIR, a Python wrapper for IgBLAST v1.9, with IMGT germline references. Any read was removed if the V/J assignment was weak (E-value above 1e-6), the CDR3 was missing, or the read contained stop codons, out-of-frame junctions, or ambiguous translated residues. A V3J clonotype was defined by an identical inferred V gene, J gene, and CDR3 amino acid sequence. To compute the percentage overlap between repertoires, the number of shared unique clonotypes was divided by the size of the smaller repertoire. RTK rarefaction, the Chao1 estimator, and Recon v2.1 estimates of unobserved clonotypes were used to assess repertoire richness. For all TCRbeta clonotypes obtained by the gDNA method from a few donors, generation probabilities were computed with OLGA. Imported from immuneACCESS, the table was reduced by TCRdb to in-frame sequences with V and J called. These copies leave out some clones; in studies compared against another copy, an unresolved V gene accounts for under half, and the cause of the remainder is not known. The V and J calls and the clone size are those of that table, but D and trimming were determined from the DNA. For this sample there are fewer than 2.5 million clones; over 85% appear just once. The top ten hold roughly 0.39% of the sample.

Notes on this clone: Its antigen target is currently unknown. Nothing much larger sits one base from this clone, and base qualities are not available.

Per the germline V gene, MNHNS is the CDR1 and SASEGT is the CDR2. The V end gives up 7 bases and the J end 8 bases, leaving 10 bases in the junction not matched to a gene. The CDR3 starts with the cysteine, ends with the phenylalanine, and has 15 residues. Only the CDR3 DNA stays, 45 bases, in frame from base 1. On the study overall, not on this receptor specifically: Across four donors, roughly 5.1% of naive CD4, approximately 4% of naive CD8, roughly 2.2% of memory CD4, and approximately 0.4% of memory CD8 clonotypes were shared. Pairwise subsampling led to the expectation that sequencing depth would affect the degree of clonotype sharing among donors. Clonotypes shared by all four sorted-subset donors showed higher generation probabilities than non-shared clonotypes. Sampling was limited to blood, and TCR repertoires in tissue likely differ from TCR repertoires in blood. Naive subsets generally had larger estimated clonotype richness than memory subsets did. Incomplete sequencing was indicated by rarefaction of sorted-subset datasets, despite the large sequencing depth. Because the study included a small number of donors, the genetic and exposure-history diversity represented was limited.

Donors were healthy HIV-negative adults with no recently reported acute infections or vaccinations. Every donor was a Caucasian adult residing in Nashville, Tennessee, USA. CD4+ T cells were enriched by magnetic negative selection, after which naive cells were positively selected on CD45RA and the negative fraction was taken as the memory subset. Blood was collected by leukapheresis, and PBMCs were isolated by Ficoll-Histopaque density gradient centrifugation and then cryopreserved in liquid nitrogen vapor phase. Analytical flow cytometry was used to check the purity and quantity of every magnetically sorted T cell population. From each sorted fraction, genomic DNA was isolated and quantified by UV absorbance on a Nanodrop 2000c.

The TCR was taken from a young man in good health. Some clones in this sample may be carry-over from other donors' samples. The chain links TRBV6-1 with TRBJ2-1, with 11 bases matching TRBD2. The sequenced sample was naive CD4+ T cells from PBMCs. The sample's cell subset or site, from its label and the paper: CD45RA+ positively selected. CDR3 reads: CASTLLAGDLDEQFF. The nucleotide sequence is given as TGTGCCAGCACCTTACTAGCGGGAGATCTCGATGAGCAGTTCTTC.